These 31 T cell receptor beta chains were all obtained from the same sample, sequenced in a study of T cell clonality in common variable immunodeficiency (dated by TCRdb to between 2014 and 2016). Libraries came from the immunoSEQ multiplex PCR assay. TCRdb re-hosts the immuneACCESS table, in-frame sequences only. Its copies lack some clones; in the studies checked, an unresolved V gene accounts for under half of them, and the cause for the rest is not known. Here the sample lists around 47,000 clones, none seen once only. 0.68% of the sample is in the top ten clones. The sample was peripheral blood mononuclear cells. The origin of the receptors is a person aged 18 to 75 in good health.

This clone was observed many times. The read gets to within 3 residues of the CDR3 end, and the germline J gene fills in the rest. The rearrangement uses TRBV4-1 and TRBJ1-1, with unresolved D. Trimming left V 0 bases short and J 0 bases short, with 8 bases between. The CDR3 runs 15 residues. CDR1 MGHRA and CDR2 YSYEKL come from the germline V gene. CDR3 bases read: TGCGCCAGCAGCCAAGAGGGCACAGTGAACACTGAA. Amino acids: CASSQEGTVNTE. The entire CDR3 protein is CASSQEGTVNTEAFF.

This clone was counted ten times or more. From the germline J gene comes the end of the CDR3, since the read stops 3 residues before it. The chain recombines TRBV7-3 with TRBJ2-3, with TRBD2 matching over 14 bases. The V gene end was trimmed by 5 bases and the J gene end by 4 bases; junction bases not matched to a gene: 8. The CDR3 is 17 residues long. The V gene's germline CDR1 is SGHTA and CDR2 FQGTGA. The CDR3 bases that were read are TGTGCCAGCAGCACCGGGACTAGCGGGAGTGGAGCAGATACG. Translated: CASSTGTSGSGADT. In full, the CDR3 is CASSTGTSGSGADTQYF.

Many counts were recorded for this clone. The observed sequence ends 3 residues before the CDR3 terminus, with the missing tail filled in from the germline J gene. This chain uses TRBV5-4 with TRBJ2-5; 8 positions agree with TRBD1. CDR3 length: 14 amino acids. Germline V gives CDR1 SGHNT, CDR2 YYREEE (reference sequence). Trimming cost V 4 bases and J 1 base; bases outside gene matches: 3. The covered CDR3 bases are TGTGCCAGCAGCCGAACAGGGGGCCAAGAGACC. Protein: CASSRTGGQET. The whole CDR3 sequence is CASSRTGGQETQYF.

This clone was counted only a few times. A read error may be the cause here, since a much bigger clone is one base away. The CDR3 end falls 3 residues outside the read, so it is completed with the germline J gene. This chain joins TRBV20-1 and TRBJ2-1; a weak D match, TRBD1 (5 bases). The CDR3 contains 13 residues. V dropped 6 bases and J dropped 6 bases, with 15 bases sitting between them. Germline loops: CDR1 DFQATT, CDR2 SNEGSKA (reference sequence). The chain's CDR3 is CSARAGSVNEQFF. CDR3 DNA (partial): TGCAGTGCCAGGGCAGGGTCGGTCAATGAG.

This clone has a count of ten or more. The CDR3 end lies 3 residues beyond the end of the read and is filled in from the germline J gene. The chain couples TRBV9 to TRBJ2-3, with D possibly being TRBD1 (6 bases). The CDR3 has 16 amino acids. V was trimmed by 4 bases and J by 6 bases, leaving 21 bases between them. The germline V gene encodes CDR1 SGDLS and CDR2 YYNGEE. This CDR3 is CASSLLSTGPPDTQYF. CDR3 DNA, as far as it was read: TGTGCCAGCAGCCTCCTCTCCACAGGGCCCCCCGATACG.

This clone appeared many times. The read finishes 3 residues shy of the CDR3 end, and the germline J gene is used to complete it. The chain recombines TRBV20-1 with TRBJ1-5, with 7 bases fitting TRBD1. The CDR3 runs to 16 residues. Per germline, CDR1 DFQATT and CDR2 SNEGSKA (reference sequence). J was trimmed by 0 bases and V by 0 bases; bases with no gene match: 5. Here the CDR3 reads CSAREPNRGSNQPQHF. The CDR3 DNA, read in part, is TGCAGTGCTAGAGAACCAAACAGGGGTAGCAATCAGCCC.

This clone was found many times. Read coverage stops 3 residues before the CDR3 terminus; the germline J gene supplies the remainder. J is TRBJ2-7 and V is TRBV9; 9 bases line up with TRBD2. Trimming took 3 bases from V and 0 from J; bases not matched to a gene: 4. The CDR3 has 15 residues. Germline V gene data show CDR1 as SGDLS and CDR2 as YYNGEE. The covered CDR3 bases are TGTGCCAGCAGCGGCGGGACTAGCCTCTCCTACGAG. Translation: CASSGGTSLSYE. The complete CDR3 sequence is CASSGGTSLSYEQYF.

This clone has ten or more counts. The observed sequence ends 3 residues before the CDR3 terminus, with the missing tail filled in from the germline J gene. The chain joins TRBV28 to TRBJ2-5, with TRBD2 matching 7 bases. The germline V gene encodes CDR1 MDHEN and CDR2 SYDVKM. This CDR3 is built from 15 residues. J gave up 1 base and V 7 bases, and 9 bases lay outside the gene matches. Incomplete CDR3 DNA: TGTGCCAGCATCACCTTAGCGGGCCCCCAAGAGACC. Translated, it gives CASITLAGPQET. The CDR3 as a whole reads CASITLAGPQETQYF.

Many counts were recorded for this clone. The sequence runs out 3 residues before the end of the CDR3; the remainder is reconstructed from the germline J gene. J is TRBJ1-2 and V is TRBV19, with 12 bases identical to TRBD1. The J segment lost 4 bases and the V segment lost 7 bases, leaving 10 bases of the junction unmatched. In germline, CDR1 is LNHDA, CDR2 SQIVND (reference sequence). The CDR3 has 16 residues. The sequenced CDR3 bases are TGTGCCAGTAACGGGGACAGGGGGCGCCCCCCCTATGGC. It encodes CASNGDRGRPPYG. The full-length CDR3 reads as CASNGDRGRPPYGYTF.

This clone was found many times. The read finishes 3 residues shy of the CDR3 end, and the germline J gene is used to complete it. V and J are TRBV20-1 and TRBJ2-1, with 8 bases matching TRBD2. Germline V gene data show CDR1 as DFQATT and CDR2 as SNEGSKA (reference sequence). The CDR3 runs to 15 residues. V was pared by 3 bases and J by 4 bases, with 8 bases of the junction left unmatched. This CDR3 reads CSASQTSGLYNEQFF. The CDR3 DNA, read in part, is TGCAGTGCTAGTCAAACTAGCGGACTATACAATGAG.

This clone was observed at least ten times. The CDR3 goes on 3 residues after the read ends, and that part is filled in from the germline J gene. This sequence joins TRBV20-1 and TRBJ1-4; 10 nucleotides line up with TRBD1. CDR3 size: 13 residues. Trimming took 4 bases from V and 7 from J; bases not matched to a gene: 3. Per the germline V gene, CDR1 is DFQATT and CDR2 is SNEGSKA (reference sequence). Partial CDR3 DNA: TGCAGTGCTAAAGGACAGGGGGGTGAAAAA. This codes for CSAKGQGGEK. The CDR3 in its entirety is CSAKGQGGEKLFF.

At least ten counts were recorded for this clone. The sequenced part of the CDR3 DNA is TGCGCCAGCAGCCCCCAGGGGAACACTGAA. The encoded protein is CASSPQGNTE. From start to end, the CDR3 is CASSPQGNTEAFF. The chain has TRBV4-1 and TRBJ1-1; TRBD1 is a possible D gene (5 bases). The CDR3 end is not reached by the read, which stops 3 residues before it; the germline J gene fills it in. V gave up 4 bases and J gave up 1 base, with 7 bases separating them. CDR3 size: 13 residues. Germline assignment: CDR1 MGHRA and CDR2 YSYEKL.

This clone was seen many times. The read ends 3 residues shy of where the CDR3 ends; the end is completed using the germline J gene. The chain couples TRBV28 to TRBJ2-7; TRBD1 matches 9 bases. The J segment lost 4 bases and the V segment lost 8 bases, leaving 6 bases of the junction unmatched. Germline V gives CDR1 MDHEN, CDR2 SYDVKM. The CDR3 covers 13 residues. The CDR3 sequence: CASGWDREYEQYF. The CDR3 bases that were read are TGTGCCAGCGGATGGGACAGGGAGTACGAG.

The table lists this clone with many counts. The read halts 3 residues ahead of the CDR3 end, with the missing end drawn from the germline J gene. This chain links TRBV2 with TRBJ2-7; D tentatively reads TRBD1 or TRBD2 (5 bases each). Trimming took 5 bases from V and 0 from J, leaving 14 bases between them. Germline V lookup: CDR1 SNHLY, CDR2 FYNNEI. CDR3 length: 15 residues. CDR3 in amino acids: CASSRRGVSSYEQYF. Partial CDR3 DNA: TGTGCCAGCAGTCGGAGAGGGGTTAGCTCCTACGAG.

This clone was recorded many times. The CDR3 is cut off 3 residues early in the read; its end comes from the germline J gene. V is TRBV30 and J is TRBJ1-4; 9 bases are shared with TRBD1. The V gene end was trimmed by 2 bases and the J gene end by 7 bases; junction bases not matched to a gene: 5. This CDR3 contains 14 residues. In germline, CDR1 is GTSNPN, CDR2 SVGIG (reference sequence). The CDR3 sequence is CAWSSGTGTEKLFF. The CDR3 bases that were read are TGTGCCTGGAGTTCCGGGACAGGGACTGAAAAA.

This clone was seen repeatedly, ten times or more. The missing CDR3 end, 3 residues past where the read stops, is filled in from the germline J gene. The chain couples TRBV4-1 to TRBJ2-1, with 11 nucleotides matching TRBD1. CDR3 length: 15 amino acids. V dropped 4 bases and J dropped 7; count of bases not matched to a gene: 6. Germline CDR1 and CDR2: MGHRA and YSYEKL. CDR3 DNA, as far as it was read: TGCGCCAGCAGCCTCCGGGACAGGGGGAATAATGAG. Amino acid sequence: CASSLRDRGNNE. The complete CDR3 protein is CASSLRDRGNNEQFF.

This clone was observed many times. The read comes to an end 3 residues before the CDR3 does, leaving the germline J gene to fill in the end. V and J are TRBV6-1 and TRBJ1-4; 7 nucleotides match TRBD1. This CDR3 has 15 amino acids. Germline V gene data show CDR1 as MNHNS and CDR2 as SASEGT. Trimming took 5 bases from V and 0 from J; bases not matched to a gene: 3. CDR3 sequence: CASSQGGATNEKLFF. The CDR3 bases that were read are TGTGCCAGCAGTCAAGGGGGCGCAACTAATGAAAAA.

This clone showed up many times. Read sequence stops 3 residues before the CDR3 end, and the germline J gene provides the missing end. V usage is TRBV3-1 (or the pseudogene TRBV3-2) and J usage is TRBJ2-3; tentatively, D is TRBD2 (7 bases). Germline V lookup: CDR1 LGHDT, CDR2 YNNKEL (reference sequence). The V end lost 2 bases, the J end lost 3 bases, and 24 bases lay between the germline ends. This CDR3 is 19 amino acids long. The chain's CDR3 is CASSQKRGWGGPSTDTQYF. CDR3 DNA (partial): TGTGCCAGCAGCCAAAAAAGGGGCTGGGGGGGGCCAAGTACAGATACG.

At least ten counts were recorded for this clone. The observed sequence ends 3 residues before the CDR3 terminus, with the missing tail filled in from the germline J gene. The chain carries TRBV23-1 and TRBJ1-4; D not resolved. TRBV23-1 is identified as an open reading frame with a role that is uncertain. This CDR3 is built from 15 residues. Trimming took off 0 bases at V and 4 bases at J, with 9 bases between the two ends. CDR3 amino acids: CASSQSGLNNEKLFF. Incomplete CDR3 DNA: TGCGCCAGCAGTCAATCCGGACTGAATAATGAAAAA.

This clone was counted many times. Coverage ceases 3 residues before the CDR3 finishes, and the germline J gene fills in the end. The V and J genes are TRBV10-2 and TRBJ2-1; TRBD2 matches at 14 bases. Per the germline V gene, CDR1 is WSHSY and CDR2 is SAAADI. The CDR3 covers 17 residues. Trimming at V came to 5 bases and at J to 8 bases, leaving 11 bases not matched to a gene. The covered CDR3 bases are TGCGCCAGCAGTTCAACCGGGACTAGCGGGAGAAACTATGAG. Its translation: CASSSTGTSGRNYE. The whole CDR3 sequence is CASSSTGTSGRNYEQFF.

This clone was seen ten or more times. The CDR3 goes on 3 residues after the read ends, and that part is filled in from the germline J gene. The chain combines TRBV19 with TRBJ2-3, with 9 nucleotides matching TRBD1. CDR3 length: 15 residues. Unmatched junction bases numbered 7, after V lost 5 bases and J lost 4 bases. CDR1 LNHDA and CDR2 SQIVND come from the germline V gene (reference sequence). The CDR3 bases that were read are TGTGCCAGTAGTGTAGTACGACAGGGGGCAGATACG. Translating gives CASSVVRQGADT. The whole CDR3 region reads CASSVVRQGADTQYF.

The sample holds many counts of this clone. The CDR3 end falls 3 residues outside the read, so it is completed with the germline J gene. V gene TRBV19 combines with J gene TRBJ1-6; D may be TRBD1 (5 bases). Germline V gives CDR1 LNHDA, CDR2 SQIVND (reference sequence). This CDR3 is built from 15 residues. CDR3 amino acids: CATGSLDSGANALHF. The covered CDR3 bases are TGTGCCACGGGCAGCCTTGACTCTGGGGCCAACGCC.

This clone was seen ten or more times. The read terminates 3 residues before the CDR3 end, so the remaining end is supplied by the germline J gene. The chain has TRBV13 and TRBJ2-7; 9 positions agree with TRBD2. Germline CDR1 PRHDT, CDR2 FYEKMQ (reference sequence). The CDR3 runs 15 residues. After removal of 3 bases from V and 6 bases from J, the junction contained 9 bases not matched to a gene. Partial CDR3 DNA: TGTGCCAGCAGCTTGGGGATAGCGGGAGTCCTCGAG. This codes for CASSLGIAGVLE. The complete CDR3 sequence is CASSLGIAGVLEQYF.

The sample holds many counts of this clone. The read falls 3 residues short of the CDR3 end, and the missing part is taken from the germline J gene. The chain carries TRBV7-9 and TRBJ2-7, with 11 positions matching TRBD2. Per the germline V gene, CDR1 is SEHNR and CDR2 is FQNEAQ (reference sequence). The CDR3 is 14 residues long. After removal of 5 bases from V and 5 bases from J, the junction contained 5 bases not matched to a gene. The covered CDR3 bases are TGTGCCAGCAGCACGGGACTAGCGGTCGACGAG. This translates into CASSTGLAVDE. The complete CDR3 reads CASSTGLAVDEQYF. The entire variable domain, with the rest obtained from reference TRBV7-9 and TRBJ2-7, is as follows: DTGVSQNPRHKITKRGQNVTFRCDPISEHNRLYWYRQTLGQGPEFLTYFQNEAQLEKSRLLSDRFSAERPKGSFSTLEIQRTEQGDSAMYLCASSTGLAVDEQYFGPGTRLTVT.

This clone was picked up many times. The CDR3 extends 3 residues past the end of the read, so its final part is completed from the germline J gene. This chain connects TRBV20-1 to TRBJ2-5; D is uncertain. V gave up 5 bases and J gave up 4 bases, with 8 bases separating them. This CDR3 region has 11 residues. Germline loops: CDR1 DFQATT, CDR2 SNEGSKA (reference sequence). The DNA read from the CDR3 is TGCAGTGCTGTCCTAGGAGAGACC. It is translated as CSAVLGET. In full, the CDR3 is CSAVLGETQYF.

This clone was found many times. The CDR3 extends 3 residues past the end of the read, so its final part is completed from the germline J gene. The chain combines TRBV11-3 with TRBJ2-2; 9 nucleotides line up with TRBD1. Trimming removed 6 bases from V and 4 bases from J; junction bases left unmatched: 6. The V gene's germline CDR1 is SGHNT and CDR2 YENEEA. This CDR3 has 15 amino acids. CDR3 amino acids: CASRRDREGTGELFF. CDR3 DNA, as far as it was read: TGTGCCAGCAGACGGGACAGGGAGGGCACCGGGGAG.

This clone was counted ten times or more. The chain's CDR3 is CASARVNEKLFF. CDR3 bases read: TGTGCCAGCGCCAGGGTGAATGAAAAA. V usage is TRBV5-5 and J usage is TRBJ1-4, with TRBD1 as a possible D gene (5 bases). Read sequence stops 3 residues before the CDR3 end, and the germline J gene provides the missing end. The CDR3 spans 12 residues. Germline CDR1 SGHKS, CDR2 YYEKEE (reference sequence). Trimming removed 7 bases at V and 5 bases at J, with 9 bases between.

This clone has a count of ten or more. The CDR3 end falls 3 residues outside the read, so it is completed with the germline J gene. The chain employs TRBV19 and TRBJ1-2, with a weak D call TRBD1 (5 bases). The CDR3 is made up of 18 amino acids. Trimming left V 6 bases short and J 2 bases short, with 25 bases between. Germline lookup yields CDR1 LNHDA and CDR2 SQIVND (reference sequence). CDR3 in amino acids: CASSPTRTTGGSNYGYTF. CDR3 bases read: TGTGCCAGTAGCCCCACCCGAACTACGGGGGGGTCAAACTATGGC. Supplemented by reference TRBV19 and TRBJ1-2, the full variable domain reads DGGITQSPKYLFRKEGQNVTLSCEQNLNHDAMYWYRQDPGQGLRLIYYSQIVNDFQKGDIAEGYSVSREKKESFPLTVTSAQKNPTAFYLCASSPTRTTGGSNYGYTFGSGTRLTVV.

This clone was seen many times. The read ends 3 residues before the CDR3 terminus; that terminus is restored from the germline J gene. This chain links TRBV20-1 with TRBJ2-7; D is possibly TRBD2 (6 bases). This CDR3 has 16 amino acids. The V gene lost 3 bases and the J gene lost 3 bases, with 21 bases spanning the gap. Germline V gene data show CDR1 as DFQATT and CDR2 as SNEGSKA (reference sequence). The DNA read from the CDR3 is TGCAGTGCTAGCGATGTGGCGGGACTTCCCGTCTACGAG. Amino acids: CSASDVAGLPVYE. The CDR3 in its entirety is CSASDVAGLPVYEQYF.

The sample holds a few counts of this clone. The CDR3 is cut off 3 residues early in the read; its end comes from the germline J gene. V usage is TRBV6-4 and J usage is TRBJ1-5, with D maybe TRBD1 (5 bases). Germline lookup yields CDR1 MRHNA and CDR2 SNTAGT. V gave up 10 bases and J gave up 0 bases, with 13 bases separating them. There are 14 residues in the CDR3. The DNA read from the CDR3 is TGTGCCAACAGACAGAGGGTTAGCAATCAGCCC. Residues: CANRQRVSNQP. The whole CDR3 reads CANRQRVSNQPQHF.

This clone was detected many times. The read is 3 residues too short to cover the CDR3 end, so that end is filled in from the germline J gene. The chain uses TRBV5-1 and TRBJ1-5, with a weak D call TRBD1 (5 bases). This CDR3 is built from 15 residues. Trimming cost V 4 bases and J 5 bases, with 16 bases left between them. Germline CDR1 SGHRS, CDR2 YFSETQ. The CDR3 bases that were read are TGCGCCAGCAGCAAAAGCGGGGCGGGCCATCAGCCC. Translation: CASSKSGAGHQP. The whole CDR3 sequence reads CASSKSGAGHQPQHF.